The 28 T cell receptor beta chains below were found in one sample sequenced in a study of blood T cell repertoires in COVID-19. TCRdb's table, derived via immunoSEQ multiplex PCR, lists solely in-frame clones and lacks some. The sample yields 200,000 or so clones, 70% to 85% seen once. Material: peripheral blood. Source of these receptors: a human donor with acute or convalescent COVID-19. The donor label of this sample is uncertain.

The chain links TRBV19 to TRBJ2-1; 11 positions match TRBD2. Germline CDR1 LNHDA, CDR2 SQIVND (reference sequence). This CDR3 has 15 amino acids. The V segment lost 3 bases and the J segment 3 bases; nucleotides outside the gene matches: 1. CDR3 sequence (DNA): TGTGCCAGTAGTATCGGGACTAGCGGCTACAATGAGCAGTTCTTC. Translation: CASSIGTSGYNEQFF. Based on the CDR3 plus reference TRBV19 and TRBJ2-1, the full variable domain is DGGITQSPKYLFRKEGQNVTLSCEQNLNHDAMYWYRQDPGQGLRLIYYSQIVNDFQKGDIAEGYSVSREKKESFPLTVTSAQKNPTAFYLCASSIGTSGYNEQFFGPGTRLTVL.

The chain recombines TRBV3-1 (or the pseudogene TRBV3-2) with TRBJ1-2, with 8 bases lining up with TRBD1. CDR3 length: 14 residues. Germline assignment: CDR1 LGHDT and CDR2 YNNKEL (reference sequence). Trimming at V came to 4 bases and at J to 4 bases, leaving 5 bases not matched to a gene. The CDR3 nucleotides are TGTGCCAGCAGCCGAACCGGGACAGGCTATGGCTACACCTTC. This codes for CASSRTGTGYGYTF.

The chain joins TRBV5-1 to TRBJ2-1; TRBD1 matches 7 bases. The CDR3 consists of 15 residues. Trimming took 0 bases from V and 7 from J; bases not matched to a gene: 7. Germline V gene sequence: CDR1 SGHRS, CDR2 YFSETQ. The CDR3 bases are TGCGCCAGCAGCTTGGCCACAGGGGCCGTGAATGAGCAGTTCTTC. Protein product: CASSLATGAVNEQFF. The full variable domain, in which reference TRBV5-1 and TRBJ2-1 provide the parts outside the CDR3, is KAGVTQTPRYLIKTRGQQVTLSCSPISGHRSVSWYQQTPGQGLQFLFEYFSETQRNKGNFPGRFSGRQFSNSRSEMNVSTLELGDSALYLCASSLATGAVNEQFFGPGTRLTVL.

The CDR3 sequence: CAIREGAGQPQHF. The CDR3, as DNA: TGTGCCATCAGGGAGGGGGCCGGTCAGCCCCAGCATTTT. This chain links TRBV10-3 with TRBJ1-5; 7 bases fit TRBD1. This CDR3 has 13 residues. Germline CDR1 is ENHRY and CDR2 is SYGVKD. J gave up 6 bases and V 6 bases, and 5 bases lay outside the gene matches.

V gene TRBV3-1 (or the pseudogene TRBV3-2) combines with J gene TRBJ2-3; D perhaps matches TRBD2 (5 bases). CDR3 size: 17 residues. V lost 1 base, J lost 5 bases, and 19 bases lay in between. Germline lookup yields CDR1 LGHDT and CDR2 YNNKEL (reference sequence). The CDR3 spells CASSQVLARGPRDTQYF. Written as DNA, the CDR3 is TGTGCCAGCAGCCAAGTTTTAGCGAGAGGGCCGAGAGATACGCAGTATTTT.

V usage is TRBV18 and J usage is TRBJ1-5; 7 bases line up with TRBD1. The V segment lost 2 bases and the J segment 9 bases; nucleotides outside the gene matches: 7. Looked up from germline, CDR1 is KGHSH and CDR2 is LQKENI. The CDR3 covers 14 residues. The CDR3 sequence is CASSPGTVLWPQHF. The CDR3 nucleotides are TGTGCCAGCTCACCAGGGACAGTTCTATGGCCCCAGCATTTT. Combining the CDR3 with reference TRBV18 and TRBJ1-5 gives the whole variable domain NAGVMQNPRHLVRRRGQEARLRCSPMKGHSHVYWYRQLPEEGLKFMVYLQKENIIDESGMPKERFSAEFPKEGPSILRIQQVVRGDSAAYFCASSPGTVLWPQHFGDGTRLSIL.

The chain carries TRBV27 and TRBJ2-7; unclear D gene. Germline V CDR1 and CDR2: MNHEY, SMNVEV (reference sequence). The CDR3 length is 13 residues. V was cut by 2 bases and J by 2 bases, with 7 bases left in between. This chain's CDR3 is CASSLGTTYEQYF. In DNA form, the CDR3 reads TGTGCCAGCAGTTTAGGTACAACCTACGAGCAGTACTTC.

The rearrangement links TRBV7-9 to TRBJ1-4; no reliable D call. V lost 11 bases to trimming and J lost 2 bases, with 12 bases between them. This CDR3 comprises 13 residues. Germline values: CDR1 SEHNR, CDR2 FQNEAQ (reference sequence). This CDR3 is CACKAGTNEKLFF. The DNA for the CDR3 is TGTGCCTGCAAGGCGGGGACTAATGAAAAACTGTTTTTT.

V and J are TRBV6-1 and TRBJ2-1, with 8 bases that match TRBD2. Trimming took 2 bases from V and 6 from J; bases not matched to a gene: 3. Looked up from germline, CDR1 is MNHNS and CDR2 is SASEGT. The CDR3 extends over 14 amino acids. DNA for the CDR3: TGTGCCAGCAGTGAACAAGCGGGAGTCAATGAGCAGTTCTTC. Its protein is CASSEQAGVNEQFF.

This clone appeared a few times. V is TRBV9 and J is TRBJ2-7; D remains unclear. Germline V gene sequence: CDR1 SGDLS, CDR2 YYNGEE. The CDR3 is made up of 15 amino acids. V was trimmed by 0 bases and J by 3 bases, leaving 13 bases between them. The CDR3: CASSVAPAERYEQYF. The CDR3 DNA reads as TGTGCCAGCAGCGTAGCCCCCGCTGAGCGCTACGAGCAGTACTTC.

The CDR3 DNA reads as TGTGCCAGTAGCCGCGGGCGGGAGTCCTACGAGCAGTACTTC. As protein: CASSRGRESYEQYF. This rearrangement joins TRBV19 to TRBJ2-7; 7 bases align to TRBD2. There are 14 residues in the CDR3. The germline CDR1 and CDR2 sequences are LNHDA and SQIVND (reference sequence). After removal of 6 bases from V and 1 base from J, the junction contained 6 bases not matched to a gene.

This rearrangement joins TRBV24-1 to TRBJ1-5; tentatively, D is TRBD1 (6 bases). Per germline, CDR1 KGHDR and CDR2 SFDVKD. Trimming took 2 bases from V and 3 from J, leaving 10 bases between them. The CDR3 contains 15 residues. The CDR3 DNA reads as TGTGCCACCAGTGATTCACAGGGCAACAATCAGCCCCAGCATTTT. It yields the protein CATSDSQGNNQPQHF.

This chain joins TRBV18 and TRBJ1-2; a weak D match, TRBD1 (5 bases). This CDR3 region has 18 residues. The germline V gene encodes CDR1 KGHSH and CDR2 LQKENI. The germline V and J ends were trimmed by 4 bases and 0 bases, with 21 bases remaining between them. Here the CDR3 reads CASSLAPFRDSSNYGYTF. DNA of the CDR3: TGTGCCAGCTCACTTGCTCCCTTCAGAGACAGTTCTAACTATGGCTACACCTTC.

The rearrangement uses TRBV12-2 and TRBJ1-1; no DNA check was done on the table's D call, TRBD1. TRBV12-2 is a documented pseudogene. The CDR3 loop spans 16 amino acids. CDR3 residues: CASRSPNDRGVSGAFF. In nucleotides, the CDR3 is TGTGCAAGTCGCTCTCCAAACGACAGGGGGGTTAGTGGAGCTTTCTTT.

The rearrangement joins TRBV14 to TRBJ2-1, with 8 nucleotides matching TRBD2. Germline V gives CDR1 SGHDN, CDR2 FVKESK. This CDR3 has 15 residues. The V and J ends lost 1 base and 6 bases, in that order; junction bases with no gene match: 5. In DNA, the CDR3 is TGTGCCAGCAGCCAAGGACGAGCGGGGGCCAATGAGCAGTTCTTC. Translation: CASSQGRAGANEQFF. Full variable domain (rest looked up from reference TRBV14 and TRBJ2-1): EAGVTQFPSHSVIEKGQTVTLRCDPISGHDNLYWYRRVMGKEIKFLLHFVKESKQDESGMPNNRFLAERTGGTYSTLKVQPAELEDSGVYFCASSQGRAGANEQFFGPGTRLTVL.

The chain has TRBV7-2 and TRBJ1-6; the D is unclear. This CDR3 has 14 residues. Germline V gives CDR1 SGHTA, CDR2 FQGNSA. The germline V and J ends were trimmed by 3 bases and 8 bases, with 11 bases remaining between them. The DNA for the CDR3 is TGTGCCAGCAGCTTGTACCAGAGGGATTCACCCCTCCACTTT. Protein sequence: CASSLYQRDSPLHF.

The chain links TRBV7-2 to TRBJ2-1, with 9 bases matching TRBD2. This CDR3 comprises 17 residues. Germline V gene data show CDR1 as SGHTA and CDR2 as FQGNSA. With 4 bases clipped from V and 9 bases from J, the junction kept 16 bases outside the gene matches. CDR3 DNA: TGTGCCAGCAGCTCGGGTGGGAGCGGGAGGAGGTATAGTGAGCAGTTCTTC. Translation gives CASSSGGSGRRYSEQFF.

V usage is TRBV5-1 and J usage is TRBJ2-2; 7 bases match TRBD2. The CDR3 has 14 residues. Germline assignment: CDR1 SGHRS and CDR2 YFSETQ. V lost 4 bases, J lost 6 bases, and 6 bases stayed unmatched. CDR3 sequence reads: CASSTGLVAGELFF. CDR3 bases: TGCGCCAGCAGCACCGGACTAGTCGCCGGGGAGCTGTTTTTT.

This chain uses TRBV12-5 with TRBJ2-5, with TRBD1 matching over 10 bases. V lost 6 bases to trimming and J lost 2 bases; unmatched junction nucleotides: 6. This CDR3 has 15 amino acids. The germline CDR1 and CDR2 sequences are LGHNT and FRNRAP. The chain's CDR3 is CASGRDRGPQETQYF. The CDR3 bases are TGTGCTAGTGGACGGGACAGGGGCCCTCAAGAGACCCAGTACTTC.

The chain carries TRBV5-1 and TRBJ2-1; TRBD2 matches at 9 bases. The CDR3 has 14 amino acids. J gave up 5 bases and V 0 bases, and 0 bases lay outside the gene matches. CDR1 is SGHRS, CDR2 YFSETQ, per germline. This CDR3 is CASSLGGRDNEQFF. CDR3 bases: TGCGCCAGCAGCTTGGGCGGGAGGGACAATGAGCAGTTCTTC.

As DNA, the CDR3 is TGTGCCACCAGTGAGACAGGGCGCAATGAGCAGTTCTTC. Translated, it gives CATSETGRNEQFF. This rearrangement joins TRBV24-1 to TRBJ2-1, with 7 bases aligning to TRBD1. CDR1 and CDR2 (germline): KGHDR, SFDVKD. CDR3 length: 13 residues. With 4 bases clipped from V and 6 bases from J, the junction kept 2 bases outside the gene matches.

V gene TRBV30 combines with J gene TRBJ1-6; D remains ambiguous. This CDR3 spans 13 amino acids. V was pared by 6 bases and J by 0 bases, with 6 bases between. Germline-derived CDR1 and CDR2 are GTSNPN and SVGIG (reference sequence). CDR3 sequence (DNA): TGTGCCTGCGGGAGCTCCTATAATTCACCCCTCCACTTT. Residues: CACGSSYNSPLHF.

The V and J genes are TRBV7-6 and TRBJ1-5; no reliable D call. CDR3 length equals 15 residues. The germline gives CDR1 SGHVS, CDR2 FNYEAQ. Trimming shortened V by 1 base and J by 0 bases, and 7 bases separated the two germline ends. In DNA, the CDR3 is TGTGCCAGCAGCTTAGGCGGATATAGCAATCAGCCCCAGCATTTT. It is translated as CASSLGGYSNQPQHF.

V gene TRBV19 combines with J gene TRBJ1-5; TRBD1 is a possible D gene (6 bases). V dropped 3 bases and J dropped 5 bases, with 17 bases sitting between them. The CDR3 loop spans 16 amino acids. Germline lookup yields CDR1 LNHDA and CDR2 SQIVND (reference sequence). CDR3 protein: CASSMRGYGGYQPQHF. In nucleotides, the CDR3 is TGTGCCAGTAGTATGAGGGGGTATGGCGGCTATCAGCCCCAGCATTTT.

The CDR3 coding sequence is TGTGCCAGCAGCTCCTCATGGAGTGTCGGTGAGCAGTTCTTC. Translation: CASSSSWSVGEQFF. The chain recombines TRBV7-2 with TRBJ2-1, with no clear D. The CDR3 has 14 amino acids. V was trimmed by 4 bases and J by 9 bases, leaving 16 bases between them. Germline CDR1 reads SGHTA; CDR2 reads FQGNSA.

To note about this clone: This sample includes further DNA sequences coding for the same CDR3. V is TRBV7-9 and J is TRBJ1-4; D remains unclear. Germline loops: CDR1 SEHNR, CDR2 FQNEAQ (reference sequence). V gave up 2 bases and J gave up 7 bases, with 11 bases separating them. The CDR3 totals 14 residues. The CDR3, as DNA: TGTGCCAGCAGCTTATTTGAGGGCGGTGAAAAACTGTTTTTT. The encoded protein is CASSLFEGGEKLFF.

As DNA, the CDR3 is TGCGCCAGCAGCTTGTTCAGCGGGGCAGCCCGCCAAGAGACCCAGTACTTC. It codes for CASSLFSGAARQETQYF. The chain employs TRBV5-1 and TRBJ2-5, with 7 positions matching TRBD2. The CDR3 is 17 amino acids. Germline lookup yields CDR1 SGHRS and CDR2 YFSETQ. J gave up 1 base and V 1 base, and 10 bases lay outside the gene matches.

The chain carries TRBV2 and TRBJ2-1; a possible D gene is TRBD1 (7 bases). The CDR3 sequence is 16 residues long. V was cut by 4 bases and J by 8 bases, with 21 bases left in between. From germline, CDR1 is SNHLY and CDR2 FYNNEI. CDR3 DNA: TGTGCCAGCAGTGCCTGGAGGGGGACAGCCGACCATGAGCAGTTCTTC. Translation gives CASSAWRGTADHEQFF. Full variable domain (rest looked up from reference TRBV2 and TRBJ2-1): EPEVTQTPSHQVTQMGQEVILRCVPISNHLYFYWYRQILGQKVEFLVSFYNNEISEKSEIFDDQFSVERPDGSNFTLKIRSTKLEDSAMYFCASSAWRGTADHEQFFGPGTRLTVL.